The following is a T cell receptor (beta chain) sequence with its context. The data were taken from a study of blood T cell repertoires in COVID-19. With 4 bases removed from V and 5 bases from J, the gap between germline ends came to 18 bases. Germline CDR1 and CDR2: SGHNT and YYREEE (reference sequence). This CDR3 is built from 16 residues. Assay: immunoSEQ multiplex PCR; the TCRdb copy retains only in-frame clones and omits some. There are about 73,000 clones in the sample; 75% to 85% occur only once, and less than 8% lies in the top ten. The sequenced sample was peripheral blood. The TCR sequence derives from a woman aged 60-75 years with acute or convalescent COVID-19. The chain has TRBV5-4 and TRBJ2-2, with D maybe TRBD2 (6 bases). In nucleotides, the CDR3 is TGTGCCAGCAGCCGGGATATAGCGGCGACAACCGGGGAGCTGTTTTTT. It encodes CASSRDIAATTGELFF.